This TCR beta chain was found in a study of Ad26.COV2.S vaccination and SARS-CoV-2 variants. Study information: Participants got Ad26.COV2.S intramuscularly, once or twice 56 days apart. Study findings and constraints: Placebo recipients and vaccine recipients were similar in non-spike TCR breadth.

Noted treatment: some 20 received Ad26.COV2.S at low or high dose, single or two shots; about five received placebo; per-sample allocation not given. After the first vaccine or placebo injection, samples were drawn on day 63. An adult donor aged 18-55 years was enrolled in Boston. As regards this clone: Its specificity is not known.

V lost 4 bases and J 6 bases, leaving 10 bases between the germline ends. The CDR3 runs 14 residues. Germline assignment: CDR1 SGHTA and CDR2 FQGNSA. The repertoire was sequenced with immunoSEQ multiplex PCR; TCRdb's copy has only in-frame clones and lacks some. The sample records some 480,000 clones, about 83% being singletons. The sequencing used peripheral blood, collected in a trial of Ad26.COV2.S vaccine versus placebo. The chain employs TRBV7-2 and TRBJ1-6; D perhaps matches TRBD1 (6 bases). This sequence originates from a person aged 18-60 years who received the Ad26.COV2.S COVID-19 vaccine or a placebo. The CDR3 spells CASSSGQFNSPLHF. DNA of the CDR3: TGTGCCAGCAGCTCAGGACAGTTTAATTCACCCCTCCACTTT.